Presented here are 7 T cell receptor beta chains from one specimen sequenced in a study of cytomegalovirus exposure and HLA in healthy donors. PCR involved 60 Vbeta and 13 Jbeta primers. Here immunoSEQ multiplex PCR was the method, and the copy in TCRdb shows in-frame clones only, minus some. This sample has more than 140,000 clones, with roughly 79% found just once. The material sequenced was PBMCs. Receptors originate from a male donor in good health and CMV-seronegative.

The chain has TRBV5-4 and TRBJ1-1; tentative D call: TRBD1 (6 bases). Trimming shortened V by 5 bases and J by 7 bases, and 21 bases separated the two germline ends. This CDR3 spans 15 amino acids. Looked up from germline, CDR1 is SGHNT and CDR2 is YYREEE (reference sequence). CDR3 DNA sequence: TGTGCCAGCAGGGAACAGTATGGACAGACCAATGAAGCTTTCTTT. This translates into CASREQYGQTNEAFF.

This clone was detected only once. The V and J genes are TRBV19 and TRBJ1-5, with D possibly matching TRBD1 (5 bases). Germline CDR1 is LNHDA and CDR2 is SQIVND (reference sequence). The CDR3 totals 15 residues. Between the trimmed V and J ends, which lost 5 bases and 11 bases, there was a span of 22 bases. CDR3: CASSLAGTKAGAQHF. The CDR3 DNA follows: TGTGCCAGTAGTTTGGCGGGAACCAAGGCGGGGGCCCAGCATTTT.

V usage is TRBV27 and J usage is TRBJ1-2; D is uncertain. Germline values: CDR1 MNHEY, CDR2 SMNVEV (reference sequence). The V and J ends lost 4 bases and 0 bases respectively, with 15 bases between them. This CDR3 region has 16 residues. In DNA, the CDR3 is TGTGCCAGCAGTTCCCAATACTCTTTTTCTAACTATGGCTACACCTTC. Amino acids: CASSSQYSFSNYGYTF.

This clone was detected a few times. The chain carries TRBV7-8 and TRBJ2-2, with a possible D match to TRBD2 (7 bases). CDR3 length: 17 residues. The V and J ends lost 0 bases and 2 bases respectively, with 13 bases between them. Germline V gene lookup returns CDR1 SGHVS and CDR2 FQNEAQ. CDR3 in DNA: TGTGCCAGCAGCTTAGCGGGGGGGCCCCACAACACCGGGGAGCTGTTTTTT. It specifies CASSLAGGPHNTGELFF.

The rearrangement links TRBV21-1 to TRBJ2-2; TRBD1, the table's D call, was not compared with the DNA. TRBV21-1 is described as a pseudogene. The CDR3 is made up of 16 amino acids. The CDR3 is CASSARQGADTGELFF. The DNA for the CDR3 is TGTGCCAGCAGCGCACGACAGGGGGCAGACACCGGGGAGCTGTTTTTT.

On this clone: The germline gene is not matched at one end of the junction; a read error may be the cause. The chain employs TRBV7-9 and TRBJ2-2; maybe TRBD1 (5 bases). Germline V CDR1 and CDR2: SEHNR, FQNEAQ (reference sequence). CDR3 length: 15 residues. The CDR3 nucleotides are TGTTCCAGCAGCTTAGGGGCAGTTAACACCGGGGAGCTGTTTTTT. This encodes CSSSLGAVNTGELFF.

This chain connects TRBV6-6 to TRBJ2-2; D unclear. CDR1 and CDR2 from the germline V gene are MNHNY and SVGAGI (reference sequence). V was cut by 0 bases and J by 3 bases, with 5 bases left in between. The CDR3 covers 14 residues. The CDR3: CASSYSTDTGELFF. CDR3 bases: TGTGCCAGCAGTTACTCCACGGACACCGGGGAGCTGTTTTTT.